This TCR beta chain was retrieved from a study of cytomegalovirus exposure and HLA in healthy donors. With respect to this clone: Antigen specificity is unknown.

This CDR3 has 17 amino acids. With V trimmed by 3 bases and J by 5 bases, 12 bases remained unmatched. From germline, CDR1 is SNHLY and CDR2 FYNNEI. Whole-study findings and limits: An analysis was carried out at a later point. It showed that HLA-associated TCR beta chains were more clonally expanded than equally common non-associated chains. Certain indistinguishable V segments, among them TRBV6-2 and TRBV6-3, were excluded. Immune exposure information available was restricted to CMV serostatus. TCR beta chain V- and J-gene trimming was linked, in a later analysis, to a missense variant in DCLRE1C.

PCR primers comprised 60 Vbeta and 13 Jbeta primers. Assay used: immunoSEQ multiplex PCR; TCRdb lists only in-frame clones, some missing. The table shows about 210,000 clones, with roughly 82% occurring only once. The rearrangement joins TRBV2 to TRBJ2-2, with TRBD1 identical over 7 bases. The sequence derives from a man aged 35 to 55 in good health and CMV-seropositive. Sequencing was performed on PBMCs. The CDR3 DNA sequence: TGTGCCAGCAGTGATACGGGACAGTTCCTACTAACCGGGGAGCTGTTTTTT. Its translation: CASSDTGQFLLTGELFF.